This T cell receptor (beta chain) was sequenced during a study of cytomegalovirus exposure and HLA in healthy donors (dated 2017 in TCRdb). The study in broad terms: An earlier analysis of roughly 570 of the donors reported 276 Gb of sequence data and about 120 million unique TCR beta sequences obtained from around 190 million T cells. An early release covering over 500 HLA-typed donors comprised about 300 gigabases of sequencing data and around 80 million unique TCR sequences. Among the approximately 420 genotyped donors, more than 70% belonged to the genetic ancestry cluster associated with self-reported Caucasian donors. The aim of the study was to test whether cataloging public T cell receptors could identify signatures of past pathogen exposure. The T cell repertoires of roughly 660 subjects were profiled by immunosequencing and related to cytomegalovirus serostatus. In addition to the first cohort of roughly 700 subjects, a separate validation cohort of under 150 different subjects was used. The study combined high-throughput TCR immunosequencing, statistical association of individual TCRs with disease status, and machine learning to predict cytomegalovirus infection status. In a later analysis, previously published TCR beta repertoires from 666 donors were re-analyzed and high-resolution HLA genotyping was added so that TCR occurrence patterns could be studied. In the later analysis, no new phenotypic data were used to find candidate immune exposures; instead, reliance was placed on TCR beta sequences and their occurrence across donors. An earlier analysis of around 540 of the donors applied high-throughput TCR beta sequencing to assess whether each TCR beta V gene segment acted as functional or pseudogenic. Donor age, sex, ethnicity and CMV serostatus were compiled together with the repertoire data. In a later genetic analysis, genome-wide SNP genotypes for about three fifths of the roughly 670 donors were used, and that subset was treated as a discovery cohort. All discovery cohort repertoires had been generated on a single sequencing platform. Both class I and class II loci were covered by HLA typing, at four-digit resolution. The number of donors typed differed by locus, with roughly 629-640 for A, B, C, DRB1 and DQB1, around 520 for DQA1, 600 to 610 for DPA1, and approximately 470 for DPB1. Because of strong linkage in the cohort, roughly 5 DR-DQ haplotypes were treated as single units for association and clustering. Across about 370 genotyped donors of the cohort, an average of approximately 220,000 unique TCR beta nucleotide sequences per donor were sequenced, and approximately 17% of those sequences were non-productive.

Libraries were built with the immunoSEQ multiplex PCR assay. For the multiplex PCR, a mixture combining 60 forward primers for TCR Vbeta segments and 13 reverse primers for TCR Jbeta segments was used. The CDR3 region of rearranged TCR beta genes was amplified from genomic DNA by a multiplex PCR assay. The Illumina HiSeq System was used to sequence the amplified TCR beta libraries as 87-base-pair reads. As for the authors' bioinformatics: A later analysis tallied roughly 78 million unique TCR beta chains across the 666 repertoires, and around 10 million of those chains were shared by two or more donors. Raw reads were error-corrected and collapsed into unique sequences with a nearest-neighbor algorithm that merged closely related sequences to remove PCR and sequencing errors. CDR3 sequences were aligned to IMGT reference sequences to assign V, D and J gene segments. For a sequence to be retained, a match of at least six nucleotides to both a V gene segment and a J gene segment was required. A rearrangement counted as productive if the CDR3 had no stop codons and remained in frame with V and J, and every other rearrangement counted as non-productive. CDR3 was defined by IMGT convention, running from the second conserved V-encoded cysteine to the conserved J-encoded phenylalanine. Sequences without an unambiguous match to a single V gene segment were excluded from the earlier analysis of about 630 of the donors. An earlier analysis of almost 600 of the donors classified V segments as functional when productive rearrangements were above 56.7% and as segregating when the standard deviation between donors was above 5%. To diagnose cytomegalovirus status from the catalog of TCR beta chain sequences, a statistical classification framework was built. A later analysis assigned V and J genes by comparing TCR nucleotide sequences with IMGT/GENE-DB human TR gene sequences. Using the TCRdist pipeline, a later analysis assigned CDR3 sequences along with most-parsimonious VDJ recombination scenarios. A later analysis defined each TCR beta chain by its CDR3 amino acid sequence plus V-gene family, and excluded reads lacking a unique V-gene family. To address suspected cross-contamination and a sequencing artifact, a later analysis removed a few hundred highly shared, low-generation-probability nucleotide sequences. A later analysis calculated a clonal expansion index for each public chain from normalized within-repertoire ranks of inferred template counts. A later analysis computed generation probabilities with a VDJ recombination model fitted to out-of-frame rearrangements, and checked the results against IGoR. A later analysis scored TCR-TCR, TCR-HLA and TCR-CMV co-occurrence with hypergeometric tests, applying a repertoire-size bias correction to TCR pairs. To estimate false discovery rates, a later analysis permuted the HLA or CMV assignments 20 times. A later analysis grouped co-occurring TCRs with DBSCAN, adding TCRdist sequence similarity when clustering within HLA-allele-positive subsets. For co-occurrence clustering, repertoires with fewer than 30,000 or more than 120,000 public chains were excluded, along with five repertoires with anomalous nucleotide sharing. TCRdb obtained this table from immuneACCESS and retained in-frame rearrangements with V and J assigned. These tables miss some clones; where compared with another copy, unresolved V genes account for less than half of the shortfall, and the remainder is unexplained. V, J and clone size derive from that table, while D and trimming were established from the DNA sequence. The table for this sample records tens of thousands of clones. The ten largest clones take up about 9.2% of the sample.

The cohort consisted of fewer than 700 healthy bone marrow donors. At the time of sampling, all cohort members were nominally healthy, though unrecorded immune exposures were likely present. The donor tested CMV seropositive, placing the donor among the 250 to 350 seropositive members of the cohort. A peripheral blood sample was collected from each donor, and TCR beta sequencing was performed on peripheral blood mononuclear cells. Genomic DNA was extracted from the blood cell samples with the Qiagen DNeasy Blood Extraction Kit. Points on this clone: Its binding antigen is unknown.

The paper as a whole reports these results and caveats: In vitro tests confirmed that a few of the cytomegalovirus-associated TCR beta chains recognize cytomegalovirus antigens. In both the original and validation cohorts, the classifier was reported to diagnose cytomegalovirus status with high specificity and sensitivity. The cohort was sequenced for TCR beta chains only, and without alpha or paired-chain data the features that could be detected were limited. A further reported finding was that TCR beta sequences accurately predicted the HLA-A and HLA-B alleles for most subjects in the first cohort. An earlier analysis of some 560 of the donors showed that most TCR beta V segments appeared in productive rearrangements either about 90% or about 30% of the time, which broadly matched IMGT annotations. A cluster of highly shared sequence variants was judged likely to be a technical artifact of the sequencing pipeline. A later analysis reported that several top co-occurrence clusters appeared linked to parvovirus B19, influenza, CMV and Epstein-Barr virus. Because counts were too low, 15 or so rarely observed V segments, including chromosome 9 orphons, were excluded from the earlier analysis of several hundred of the donors. Because the 87-base-pair reads could not distinguish some IMGT-functional V segments, including TRBV6-2 and TRBV6-3, those segments were excluded. A total of about 180 TCR beta chains were listed by the study as associated with cytomegalovirus. A later analysis found that most CMV-associated TCR beta chains appeared HLA-restricted, with HLA associations seemingly driven largely by CMV exposure. Correlated functional status among segregating V segments might be attributable to linkage disequilibrium, but an unknown experimental factor could not be ruled out. A later analysis associated 16,951 TCR beta sequences with specific HLA alleles at a false discovery rate of 0.05. A later genetic analysis reported fewer N-insertions in productive TCRs among donors in an Asian-associated ancestry cluster than the roughly 640-donor mean. The authors suggested that the approach could potentially be extended to other disease states and immunological phenotypes. In a later genetic analysis, a missense DCLRE1C variant was associated with V-gene and J-gene trimming of TCR beta chains, and the association was replicated in an independent cohort. While some public TCRs were present in many individuals, most TCR sequences turned up only very rarely across donors. According to a later analysis, TCR association rates differed among HLA loci, with DRB1 alleles showing the most associated TCRs and HLA-C alleles showing the fewest. Sequencing depth was assumed to be roughly uniform across donors in the presence/absence analyses, though that assumption may not hold. In a later analysis, HLA-associated TCR beta chains were found to be more clonally expanded and to have lower generation probabilities than equally common non-associated chains. Immune exposure information for the cohort was limited to CMV serostatus. Assigning TCR associations to individual alleles was difficult when HLA alleles, especially DR and DQ, strongly co-occurred. HLA typing was unavailable for some donors at each locus, so association tests used only the typed subset.

CDR1 and CDR2 were assigned from the germline V gene (reference sequence) as LNHDA and SQIVND. The CDR3 contains 15 residues, cysteine and phenylalanine counted. The CDR3 DNA has 45 bases and is translated from base 1. The germline V end is reduced by 1 base and the J end by 6 bases; junction bases left unmatched: 5. Rearrangement joined TRBV19 to TRBJ1-4, with TRBD1 identical over 7 junction bases. The clonotype comes from a man over 45 in good health and CMV-seropositive. Sequenced sample: PBMCs. CDR3 loop: CASSIGTGWDEKLFF. The nucleotides read TGTGCCAGTAGTATAGGGACAGGATGGGATGAAAAACTGTTTTTT.